The sequence of this T cell receptor (beta chain) was determined in a study of beta chain features in type 1 diabetes. The authors reverse transcribed all of the isolated RNA, so sequencing captured expressed TCRB transcripts. Clones were sequenced by immunoSEQ multiplex PCR, and TCRdb holds only the in-frame ones, with some missing. Counted here are about 160,000 clones, roughly 10% occurring once; the ten biggest clones make up roughly 0.7%. J lost 4 bases, V lost 7 bases, and 4 bases had no gene match. The CDR3 is made up of 11 amino acids. Germline values: CDR1 SQVTM, CDR2 ANQGSEA. This clone was counted a few times. The antigen remains unidentified. Study results and caveats: Fewer junction insertions and more nucleotide deletions appeared in type 1 diabetes patients. Among patients, naive, central memory and Treg TCRB repertoires appeared more similar than among healthy donors. TCRB CDR3 length was moderately but significantly reduced in all four CD4+ subsets of Type 1 diabetes patients.

This TCR was recovered from a woman aged 25 to 39 with type 1 diabetes. The V call is TRBV29-1, the J call TRBJ2-7; 7 bases align to TRBD1. Input material: central memory CD4+ T cells from blood. CDR3 amino acids: CSATRGYEQYF. DNA of the CDR3: TGCAGCGCTACCAGGGGGTACGAGCAGTACTTC.